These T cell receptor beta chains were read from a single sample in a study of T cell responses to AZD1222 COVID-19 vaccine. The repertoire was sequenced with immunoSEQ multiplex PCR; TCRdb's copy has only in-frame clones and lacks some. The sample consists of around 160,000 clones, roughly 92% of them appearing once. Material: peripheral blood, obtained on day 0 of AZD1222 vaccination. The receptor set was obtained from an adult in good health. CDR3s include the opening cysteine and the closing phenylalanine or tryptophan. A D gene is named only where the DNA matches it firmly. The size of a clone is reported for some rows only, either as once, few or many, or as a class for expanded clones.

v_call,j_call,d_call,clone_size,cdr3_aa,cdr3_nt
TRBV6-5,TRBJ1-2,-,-,CASSSRSQSYGYTF,TGTGCCAGCAGTTCGAGGAGCCAGTCCTATGGCTACACCTTC
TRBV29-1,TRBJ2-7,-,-,CSVREGIYEQYF,TGCAGCGTTCGGGAAGGGATCTACGAGCAGTACTTC
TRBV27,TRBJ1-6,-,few,CASSHRDPNSPLHF,TGTGCCAGCAGCCACCGGGACCCTAATTCACCCCTCCACTTT
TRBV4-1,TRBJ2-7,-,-,CASSYRGSYEQYF,TGCGCCAGCAGCTACCGGGGCTCCTACGAGCAGTACTTC
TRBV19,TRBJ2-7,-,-,CASSSVGGYEQYF,TGTGCCAGTAGTTCGGTGGGGGGATACGAGCAGTACTTC
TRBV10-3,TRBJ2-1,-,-,CAISERGQASSYNEQFF,TGTGCCATCAGTGAGCGGGGGCAGGCGAGCTCCTACAATGAGCAGTTCTTC
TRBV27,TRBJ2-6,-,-,CASSRGPIPGANVLTF,TGTGCCAGCAGCCGAGGTCCTATCCCTGGGGCCAACGTCCTGACTTTC
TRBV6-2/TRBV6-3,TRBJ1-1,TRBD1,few,CASSYGQEGTEAFF,TGTGCCAGCAGTTATGGACAGGAGGGGACTGAAGCTTTCTTT
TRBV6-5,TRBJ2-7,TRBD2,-,CASSTTGGRYEQYF,TGTGCCAGCAGTACCACCGGGGGGAGGTACGAGCAGTACTTC
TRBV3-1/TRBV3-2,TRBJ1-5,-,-,CASSQDLLGASNQPQHF,TGTGCCAGCAGCCAAGATCTTCTTGGGGCTAGCAATCAGCCCCAGCATTTT
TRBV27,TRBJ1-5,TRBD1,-,CASSFRGRDNQPQHF,TGTGCCAGCAGTTTCAGGGGGCGGGACAATCAGCCCCAGCATTTT
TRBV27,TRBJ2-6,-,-,CASSLWEGANVLTF,TGTGCCAGCAGTTTATGGGAGGGGGCCAACGTCCTGACTTTC
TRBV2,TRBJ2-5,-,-,CASRERSETQYF,TGTGCCAGCAGAGAGAGGTCGGAGACCCAGTACTTC
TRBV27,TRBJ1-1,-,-,CASRLTPNTEAFF,TGTGCCAGCAGATTGACACCGAACACTGAAGCTTTCTTT
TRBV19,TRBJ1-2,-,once,CASSIMHSYGYTF,TGTGCCAGTAGTATAATGCACAGCTATGGCTACACCTTC
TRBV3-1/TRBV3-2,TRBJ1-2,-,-,CASSQGSGGRDYGYTF,TGTGCCAGCAGCCAAGGATCGGGGGGCCGCGACTATGGCTACACCTTC
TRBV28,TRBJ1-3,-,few,CASSLTTAGNTIYF,TGTGCCAGCAGCCTGACAACCGCGGGAAACACCATATATTTT
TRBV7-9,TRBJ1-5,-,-,CASSLQGNQPQHF,TGTGCCAGCAGCTTACAGGGCAATCAGCCCCAGCATTTT
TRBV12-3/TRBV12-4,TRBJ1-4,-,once,CASSSGSNEKLFF,TGTGCCAGCAGTTCTGGGAGCAACGAAAAACTGTTTTTT
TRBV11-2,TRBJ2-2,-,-,CASKSIVGGRRGELFF,TGTGCCAGCAAATCCATCGTCGGAGGCCGCCGCGGGGAGCTGTTTTTT
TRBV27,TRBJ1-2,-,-,CASGLTGARGYTF,TGTGCCAGCGGGTTGACCGGGGCGAGGGGCTACACCTTC
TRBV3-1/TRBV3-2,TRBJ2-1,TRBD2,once,CASSQWGLAGTYNEQFF,TGTGCCAGCAGCCAATGGGGACTAGCGGGTACCTACAATGAGCAGTTCTTC
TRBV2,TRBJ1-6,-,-,CASRGTGTQNSPLHF,TGTGCCAGCAGGGGTACAGGGACTCAAAATTCACCCCTCCACTTT
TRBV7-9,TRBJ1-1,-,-,CASSFRVTEAFF,TGTGCCAGCAGCTTTCGTGTGACTGAAGCTTTCTTT
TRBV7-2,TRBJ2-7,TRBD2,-,CASSLALLLAGVERVYEQYF,TGTGCCAGCAGCTTAGCATTACTTCTAGCGGGAGTGGAGAGAGTCTACGAGCAGTACTTC
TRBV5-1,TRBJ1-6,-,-,CASSLAGLRYNSPLHF,TGCGCCAGCAGCTTAGCGGGTTTGCGGTATAATTCACCCCTCCACTTT
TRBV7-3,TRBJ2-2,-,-,CASSAPGPLNTGELFF,TGTGCCAGCAGCGCGCCAGGGCCGCTAAACACCGGGGAGCTGTTTTTT
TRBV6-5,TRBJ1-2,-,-,CASSPGRVNYGYTF,TGTGCCAGCAGTCCAGGGAGGGTTAACTATGGCTACACCTTC
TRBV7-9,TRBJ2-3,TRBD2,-,CASSPGTSGNTDTQYF,TGTGCCAGCAGCCCCGGGACTAGCGGGAACACAGATACGCAGTATTTT
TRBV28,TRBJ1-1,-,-,CASEGVRSNTEAFF,TGTGCCAGCGAGGGGGTAAGAAGCAACACTGAAGCTTTCTTT
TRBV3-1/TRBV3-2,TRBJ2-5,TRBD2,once,CASSQVVSGRASETQYF,TGTGCCAGCAGCCAAGTCGTTAGCGGGAGGGCCAGTGAGACCCAGTACTTC
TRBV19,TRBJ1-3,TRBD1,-,CASSPGDRQSSGNTIYF,TGTGCCAGTAGCCCCGGGGACAGGCAAAGCTCTGGAAACACCATATATTTT
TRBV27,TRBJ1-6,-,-,CASSLAGYNSPLHF,TGTGCCAGCAGTTTAGCCGGGTACAATTCACCCCTCCACTTT
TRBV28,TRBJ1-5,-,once,CASSTWQPQHF,TGTGCCAGCTCCACGTGGCAGCCCCAGCATTTT
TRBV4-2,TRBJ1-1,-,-,CASSQDLENTEAFF,TGTGCCAGCAGCCAAGATCTCGAGAACACTGAAGCTTTCTTT